The rows below give T cell receptor beta chains drawn from one sample of a study of long-term antiretroviral therapy in people with HIV. The table came from immunoSEQ multiplex PCR; TCRdb's copy has only in-frame clones and leaves some out. This table holds 25,000 to 30,000 clones, 70% to 90% found once. The sequencing used unsorted PBMCs, collected 0.8 years after starting antiretroviral therapy. These receptors were taken from a woman in her twenties or thirties with HIV. CDR3s include the opening cysteine and the closing phenylalanine or tryptophan.

TRBV5-1	TRBJ1-1	CASSLAGDTEAFF
TRBV7-9	TRBJ2-5	CASSLDRGRETQYF
TRBV2	TRBJ1-1	CASRGPGAFF
TRBV5-1	TRBJ2-1	CASSLVPISSYNEQFF
TRBV5-6	TRBJ2-7	CASSSGLAGYEQYF
TRBV29-1	TRBJ1-2	CSVPSDRNYGYTF
TRBV5-1	TRBJ1-4	CASSSSTGGGEKLFF
TRBV20-1	TRBJ2-1	CSVPIYEQFF
TRBV5-4	TRBJ2-1	CASSYRGKLYNEQFF
TRBV6-5	TRBJ2-1	CASRDSGTSGEQFF
TRBV23-1	TRBJ2-2	CASSRRGRKNTGELFF
TRBV5-1	TRBJ2-1	CASSQGGKRDNEQFF
TRBV7-9	TRBJ1-4	CASSSGQGSEKLFF
TRBV5-5	TRBJ2-5	CASSGTQETQYF